A single T cell receptor beta chain is shown here with its context. These data belong to a study of cytomegalovirus exposure and HLA in healthy donors. The method was immunoSEQ multiplex PCR; TCRdb's version includes in-frame clones alone and lacks a portion of them. The sample shows approximately 53,000 clones, almost 95% of them seen only once. This sequence originates from a man aged 18 to 35 in good health and CMV-seronegative. The sequenced sample consisted of PBMCs.

CDR3 sequence reads: CASSPQQETQYF. The CDR3 region has the DNA TGTGCCAGCAGTCCCCAACAGGAGACCCAGTACTTC. The J gene is TRBJ2-5, the V gene TRBV28; D not certain. Germline V gene data show CDR1 as MDHEN and CDR2 as SYDVKM. The ends were cut back, 5 bases at V and 5 bases at J, with 9 bases in the middle. The CDR3 length is 12 residues.